This T cell receptor (beta chain) was sequenced for a study of blood T cell repertoires in COVID-19. At the level of the study: Acute and convalescent COVID-19 samples came from the United States, Italy and Spain.

The CDR3 totals 15 residues. V was clipped by 2 bases and J by 7 bases; unmatched bases: 4. Germline lookup yields CDR1 MDHEN and CDR2 SYDVKM. Measured with immunoSEQ multiplex PCR; TCRdb has only the in-frame clones, and not every one. In the table there are about 130,000 clones, around 86% of which are singletons. The receptor was isolated from a man aged 60 to 75 with acute or convalescent COVID-19. The specimen sequenced was peripheral blood. V gene TRBV28 combines with J gene TRBJ1-4, with 10 bases that match TRBD1. CDR3 nucleotides: TGTGCCAGCAGTTTAGGGGGACAGGGGTTTGAAAAACTGTTTTTT. It yields the protein CASSLGGQGFEKLFF.